The 15 T cell receptor beta chains presented below share a single source sample, sequenced in a study of cytomegalovirus exposure and HLA in healthy donors. The PCR used 60 Vbeta and 13 Jbeta primers. Here immunoSEQ multiplex PCR was the method, and the copy in TCRdb shows in-frame clones only, minus some. This sample has 140,000 or so clones, with 78% found just once. The sample taken for sequencing was PBMCs. The receptors derive from a female donor in good health and CMV-seronegative.

The chain uses TRBV28 and TRBJ1-1; a weak D match, TRBD1 (5 bases). Trimming removed 4 bases at V and 11 bases at J, with 20 bases between. Germline V gene lookup returns CDR1 MDHEN and CDR2 SYDVKM. The CDR3 has 14 amino acids. The CDR3 loop is CASSYIRDSWWAFF. The CDR3 DNA follows: TGTGCCAGCAGTTACATAAGAGACAGTTGGTGGGCTTTCTTT. Full variable domain (outside the CDR3, taken from reference TRBV28 and TRBJ1-1): DVKVTQSSRYLVKRTGEKVFLECVQDMDHENMFWYRQDPGLGLRLIYFSYDVKMKEKGDIPEGYSVSREKKERFSLILESASTNQTSMYLCASSYIRDSWWAFFGQGTRLTVV.

This clone was observed once. The rearrangement uses TRBV14 and TRBJ1-2; weak D call: TRBD1 (6 bases). Per the germline V gene, CDR1 is SGHDN and CDR2 is FVKESK. The CDR3 loop spans 15 amino acids. Trimming took 0 bases from V and 5 from J, leaving 13 bases between them. The CDR3 reads CASSQEWGRGYGYTF. Here the CDR3 DNA reads TGTGCCAGCAGCCAAGAGTGGGGGCGCGGTTATGGCTACACCTTC.

The rearrangement uses TRBV10-2 and TRBJ2-1; D unresolved. Germline values: CDR1 WSHSY, CDR2 SAAADI. V was trimmed by 10 bases and J by 11 bases, leaving 27 bases between them. The CDR3 spans 15 residues. CDR3 coding DNA: TGCGCCACCTCCCCCGGAACTACCCACTTCTTACAGCAGTTCTTC. Translation: CATSPGTTHFLQQFF.

This chain connects TRBV30 to TRBJ1-3; perhaps TRBD1 as D (6 bases). The ends were cut back, 4 bases at V and 2 bases at J, with 15 bases in the middle. The germline CDR1 and CDR2 sequences are GTSNPN and SVGIG (reference sequence). CDR3 length equals 15 residues. Here the CDR3 DNA reads TGTGCCTGGAAGACCCAGGGGAGCACTGGAAACACCATATATTTT. Amino acids: CAWKTQGSTGNTIYF.

The chain employs TRBV5-4 and TRBJ2-1; the D is unclear. The CDR3 length is 14 residues. Germline V gene sequence: CDR1 SGHNT, CDR2 YYREEE (reference sequence). V was pared by 0 bases and J by 0 bases, with 4 bases between. Here the CDR3 reads CASSLASSYNEQFF. The DNA for the CDR3 is TGTGCCAGCAGCTTGGCTAGCTCCTACAATGAGCAGTTCTTC.

This clone was detected only a few times. V usage is TRBV9 and J usage is TRBJ1-6, with D tentatively TRBD1 (5 bases). Germline assignment: CDR1 SGDLS and CDR2 YYNGEE. V was trimmed by 0 bases and J by 9 bases, leaving 7 bases between them. The CDR3 totals 13 residues. CDR3: CASSVGGGSPLHF. The CDR3 nucleotides are TGTGCCAGCAGCGTAGGCGGGGGTTCACCCCTCCACTTT.

This sequence joins TRBV7-9 and TRBJ2-7, with D possibly TRBD2 on 5 matching bases. Looked up from germline, CDR1 is SEHNR and CDR2 is FQNEAQ (reference sequence). The CDR3 length is 13 residues. The V and J ends lost 4 bases and 3 bases respectively, with 10 bases between them. In nucleotides, the CDR3 is TGTGCCAGCAGCTATTCTAGCTACTACGAGCAGTACTTC. Translated: CASSYSSYYEQYF.

The CDR3 region has the DNA TGTGCCAGCTCCCCGGGCCCGGCGGGGGCCTACGAGCAGTACTTC. As protein: CASSPGPAGAYEQYF. The rearrangement uses TRBV27 and TRBJ2-7, with TRBD2 identical over 7 bases. CDR1 is MNHEY and CDR2 is SMNVEV in the germline V gene (reference sequence). With 8 bases clipped from V and 2 bases from J, the junction kept 12 bases outside the gene matches. CDR3 length: 15 residues.

The chain combines TRBV28 with TRBJ2-1; D ambiguous. This CDR3 has 18 residues. Trimming left V 1 base short and J 0 bases short, with 16 bases between. CDR1 is MDHEN and CDR2 is SYDVKM in the germline V gene. CDR3 in amino acids: CASSLLVSSLSSYNEQFF. CDR3 nucleotides: TGTGCCAGCAGTTTATTGGTCTCGTCCCTTAGCTCCTACAATGAGCAGTTCTTC.

V and J are TRBV2 and TRBJ2-5, with 10 bases lining up with TRBD2. CDR1 and CDR2 (germline): SNHLY, FYNNEI. The CDR3 covers 16 residues. J lost 2 bases, V lost 1 base, and 4 bases had no gene match. The CDR3 is CASSEGTSGPQETQYF. CDR3 sequence (DNA): TGTGCCAGCAGTGAAGGGACTAGCGGCCCTCAAGAGACCCAGTACTTC. Drawing the rest from reference TRBV2 and TRBJ2-5, the complete variable domain is EPEVTQTPSHQVTQMGQEVILRCVPISNHLYFYWYRQILGQKVEFLVSFYNNEISEKSEIFDDQFSVERPDGSNFTLKIRSTKLEDSAMYFCASSEGTSGPQETQYFGPGTRLLVL.

The CDR3 sequence is CASSQSGGYGYTF. The CDR3 DNA is TGCGCCAGCAGCCAATCAGGGGGCTATGGCTACACCTTC. The chain combines TRBV4-1 with TRBJ1-2; 7 bases map to TRBD1. Unmatched junction bases numbered 1, after V lost 2 bases and J lost 4 bases. Per germline, CDR1 MGHRA and CDR2 YSYEKL. This CDR3 comprises 13 residues.

The rearrangement joins TRBV30 to TRBJ1-5; possible D gene TRBD1, 6 bases. The V gene's germline CDR1 is GTSNPN and CDR2 SVGIG (reference sequence). CDR3 size: 15 residues. V was clipped by 2 bases and J by 6 bases, with 17 bases between them. CDR3 protein: CAWSPGPQGSQPQHF. The CDR3 bases are TGTGCCTGGAGTCCGGGACCCCAGGGGAGTCAGCCCCAGCATTTT.

V usage is TRBV28 and J usage is TRBJ2-7; 10 positions agree with TRBD2. The germline CDR1 and CDR2 sequences are MDHEN and SYDVKM. The CDR3 contains 16 residues. V shed 2 bases, J shed 5 bases, and the junction held 9 bases outside the gene matches. The CDR3 loop reads CASSLAQRGGLDEQYF. As DNA, the CDR3 is TGTGCCAGCAGTTTAGCCCAGCGGGGGGGCTTGGACGAGCAGTACTTC.

This clone was detected a few times. This sequence joins TRBV5-1 and TRBJ1-4; 8 nucleotides line up with TRBD1. The trim removed 7 bases at V and 2 bases at J, leaving 1 base unmatched. This CDR3 has 13 residues. The germline V gene encodes CDR1 SGHRS and CDR2 YFSETQ. The CDR3 spells CASRQGTNEKLFF. The DNA of the CDR3 is TGCGCCAGCCGACAGGGGACTAATGAAAAACTGTTTTTT.

The DNA of the CDR3 is TGTGCCAGCAGCTTAGCAGGGGCAGATACGCAGTATTTT. It translates to CASSLAGADTQYF. The genes are TRBV7-9 and TRBJ2-3; possibly TRBD1 for D (5 bases). This CDR3 is 13 amino acids long. Germline lookup yields CDR1 SEHNR and CDR2 FQNEAQ (reference sequence). V gave up 0 bases and J gave up 4 bases, with 5 bases separating them. Using reference TRBV7-9 and TRBJ2-3 for the parts outside the CDR3, the full variable domain is DTGVSQNPRHKITKRGQNVTFRCDPISEHNRLYWYRQTLGQGPEFLTYFQNEAQLEKSRLLSDRFSAERPKGSFSTLEIQRTEQGDSAMYLCASSLAGADTQYFGPGTRLTVL.